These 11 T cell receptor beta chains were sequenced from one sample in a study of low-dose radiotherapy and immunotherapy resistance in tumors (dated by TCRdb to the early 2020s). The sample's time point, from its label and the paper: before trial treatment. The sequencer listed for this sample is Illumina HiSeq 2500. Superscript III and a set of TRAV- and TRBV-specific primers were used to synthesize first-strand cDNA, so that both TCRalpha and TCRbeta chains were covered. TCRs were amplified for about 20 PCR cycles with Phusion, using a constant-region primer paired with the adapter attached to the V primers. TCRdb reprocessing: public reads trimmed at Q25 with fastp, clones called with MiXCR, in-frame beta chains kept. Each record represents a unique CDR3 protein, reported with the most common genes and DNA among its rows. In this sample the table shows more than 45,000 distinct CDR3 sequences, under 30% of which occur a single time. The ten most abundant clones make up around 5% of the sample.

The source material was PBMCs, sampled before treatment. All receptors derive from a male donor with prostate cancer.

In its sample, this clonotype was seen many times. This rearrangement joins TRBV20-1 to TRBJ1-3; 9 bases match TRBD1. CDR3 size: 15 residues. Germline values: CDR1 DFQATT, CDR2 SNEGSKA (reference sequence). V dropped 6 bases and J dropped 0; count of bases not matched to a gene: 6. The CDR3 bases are TGCAGTGCACCCGACAGGGGGGTCTCTGGAAACACCATATATTTT. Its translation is CSAPDRGVSGNTIYF.

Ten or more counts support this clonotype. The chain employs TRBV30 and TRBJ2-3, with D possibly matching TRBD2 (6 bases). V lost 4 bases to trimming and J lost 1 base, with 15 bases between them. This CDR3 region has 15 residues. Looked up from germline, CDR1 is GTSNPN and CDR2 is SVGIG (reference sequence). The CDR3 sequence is CAWMRRAGRTDTQYF. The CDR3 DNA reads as TGTGCCTGGATGCGGAGGGCAGGGCGCACAGATACGCAGTATTTT.

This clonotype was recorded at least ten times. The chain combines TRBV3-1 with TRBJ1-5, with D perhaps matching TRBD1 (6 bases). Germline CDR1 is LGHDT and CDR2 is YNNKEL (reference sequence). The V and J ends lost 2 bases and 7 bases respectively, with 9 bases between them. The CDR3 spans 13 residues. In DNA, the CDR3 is TGTGCCAGCAGCCAACAGGGGCTCCAGCCCCAGCATTTT. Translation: CASSQQGLQPQHF.

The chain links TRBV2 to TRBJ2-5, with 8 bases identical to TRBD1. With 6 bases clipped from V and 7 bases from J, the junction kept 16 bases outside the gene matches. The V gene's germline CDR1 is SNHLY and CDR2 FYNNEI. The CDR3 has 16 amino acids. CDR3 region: CASSEKGQALGGTQYF. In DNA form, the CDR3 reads TGTGCCAGCAGCGAGAAGGGACAGGCTCTAGGAGGGACCCAGTACTTC.

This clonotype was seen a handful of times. CDR3 residues: CAIIQRHYEQYF. In DNA, the CDR3 is TGTGCCATTATACAGCGGCACTACGAGCAGTACTTC. This chain links TRBV10-3 with TRBJ2-7; D might be TRBD2 (5 bases). The CDR3 is 12 amino acids. The germline V and J ends were trimmed by 9 bases and 3 bases, with 12 bases remaining between them. Germline-derived CDR1 and CDR2 are ENHRY and SYGVKD.

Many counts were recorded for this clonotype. CDR3 nucleotide sequence: TGTGCCAGCAGTTGGCCAGGGCCTCCTTACGAGCAGTACTTC. Its protein product is CASSWPGPPYEQYF. The V call is TRBV28, the J call TRBJ2-7, with TRBD1 as a possible D gene (5 bases). The germline V gene encodes CDR1 MDHEN and CDR2 SYDVKM. Trimming pared 4 bases from V and 4 bases from J, leaving 14 bases between. This CDR3 has 14 amino acids.

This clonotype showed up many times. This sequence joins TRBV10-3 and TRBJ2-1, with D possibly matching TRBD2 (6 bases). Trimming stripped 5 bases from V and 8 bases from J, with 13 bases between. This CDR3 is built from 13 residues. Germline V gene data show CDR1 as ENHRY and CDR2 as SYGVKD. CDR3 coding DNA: TGTGCCATCAGTCTCGGAGGGCCGGATGAGCAGTTCTTC. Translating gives CAISLGGPDEQFF.

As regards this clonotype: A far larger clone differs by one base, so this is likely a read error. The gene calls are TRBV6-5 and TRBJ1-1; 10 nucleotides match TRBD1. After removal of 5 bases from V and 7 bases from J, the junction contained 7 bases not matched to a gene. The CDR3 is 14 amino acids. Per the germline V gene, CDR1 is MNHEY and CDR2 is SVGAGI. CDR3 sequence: CASSVDRGQGEAFF. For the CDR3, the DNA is TGTGCCAGCAGTGTTGACAGGGGGCAAGGTGAAGCTTTCTTT.

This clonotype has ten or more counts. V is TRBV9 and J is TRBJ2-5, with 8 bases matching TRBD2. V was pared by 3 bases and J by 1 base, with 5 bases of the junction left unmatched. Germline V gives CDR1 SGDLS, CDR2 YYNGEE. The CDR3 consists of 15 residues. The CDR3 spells CASSAGGTPQETQYF. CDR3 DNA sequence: TGTGCCAGCAGCGCGGGGGGGACACCCCAAGAGACCCAGTACTTC.

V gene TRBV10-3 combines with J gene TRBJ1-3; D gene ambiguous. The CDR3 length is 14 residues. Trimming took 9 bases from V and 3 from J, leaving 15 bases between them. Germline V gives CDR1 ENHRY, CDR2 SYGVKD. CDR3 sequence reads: CAMGLSADGNTIYF. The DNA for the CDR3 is TGTGCCATGGGCCTCTCAGCCGATGGAAACACCATATATTTT.

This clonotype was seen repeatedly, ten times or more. As DNA, the CDR3 is TGCAGCGTTGAAGATTCGGGGGGCCGGAGGAATACGCAGTATTTT. Its protein product is CSVEDSGGRRNTQYF. The chain links TRBV29-1 to TRBJ2-3, with D perhaps matching TRBD2 (7 bases). V shed 0 bases and J shed 7 bases, with 17 bases lying between them. The CDR3 totals 15 residues. The germline V gene encodes CDR1 SQVTM and CDR2 ANQGSEA.